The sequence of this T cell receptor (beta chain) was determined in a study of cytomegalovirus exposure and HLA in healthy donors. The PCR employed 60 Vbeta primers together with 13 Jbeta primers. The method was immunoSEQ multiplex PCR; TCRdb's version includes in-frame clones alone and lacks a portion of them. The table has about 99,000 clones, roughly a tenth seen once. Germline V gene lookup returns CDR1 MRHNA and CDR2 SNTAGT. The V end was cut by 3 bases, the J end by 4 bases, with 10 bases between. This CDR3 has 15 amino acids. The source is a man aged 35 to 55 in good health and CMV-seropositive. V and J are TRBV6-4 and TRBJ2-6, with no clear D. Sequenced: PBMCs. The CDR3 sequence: CASSETEAGANVLTF. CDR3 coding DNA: TGTGCCAGCAGTGAGACGGAAGCGGGGGCCAACGTCCTGACTTTC.